The following is a T cell receptor beta chain sequence with its context. In the PCR, 60 Vbeta and 13 Jbeta primers were used. In the authors' workflow: Later, 65 million to 90 million unique TCR beta chains were counted in an analysis, and approximately 10 million of them were shared. Method: immunoSEQ multiplex PCR; TCRdb's copy keeps in-frame clones and lacks some. V, J and clone size reflect that table, while D and trimming were determined from the DNA. This table holds about 120,000 clones, around 84% found once. The record originates from a study of cytomegalovirus exposure and HLA in healthy donors. J gave up 5 bases and V 0 bases, and 2 bases lay outside the gene matches. Germline V gene sequence: CDR1 SGHNT, CDR2 YYREEE (reference sequence). The CDR3 contains 15 residues.

Sequencing was performed on PBMCs. The chain employs TRBV5-4 and TRBJ2-3; 11 nucleotides agree with TRBD2. The receptor was isolated from a woman in her 30s in good health and CMV-seropositive. The CDR3 loop reads CASSLVAGGGDTQYF. The CDR3 DNA follows: TGTGCCAGCAGCTTGGTAGCGGGGGGGGGAGATACGCAGTATTTT.